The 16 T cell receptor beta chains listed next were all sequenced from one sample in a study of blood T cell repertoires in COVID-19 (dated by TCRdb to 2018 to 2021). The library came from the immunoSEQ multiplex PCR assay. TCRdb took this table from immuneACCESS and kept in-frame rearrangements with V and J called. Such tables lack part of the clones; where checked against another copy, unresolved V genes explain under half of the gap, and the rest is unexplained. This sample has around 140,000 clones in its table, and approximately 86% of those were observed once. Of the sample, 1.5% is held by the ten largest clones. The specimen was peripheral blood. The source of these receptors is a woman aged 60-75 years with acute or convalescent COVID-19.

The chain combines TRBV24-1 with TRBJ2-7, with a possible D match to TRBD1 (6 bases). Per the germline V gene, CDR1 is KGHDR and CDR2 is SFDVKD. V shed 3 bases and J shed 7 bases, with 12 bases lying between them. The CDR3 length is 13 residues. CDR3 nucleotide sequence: TGTGCCACCAGTGATAACGCAGGGGATGAGCAGTACTTC. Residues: CATSDNAGDEQYF.

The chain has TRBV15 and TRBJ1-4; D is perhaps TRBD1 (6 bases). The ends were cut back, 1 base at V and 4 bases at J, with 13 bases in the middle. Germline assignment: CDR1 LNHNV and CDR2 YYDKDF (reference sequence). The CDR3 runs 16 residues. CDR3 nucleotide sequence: TGTGCCACCAGCAGAGTGAGGGGGGGTCTTAATGAAAAACTGTTTTTT. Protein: CATSRVRGGLNEKLFF.

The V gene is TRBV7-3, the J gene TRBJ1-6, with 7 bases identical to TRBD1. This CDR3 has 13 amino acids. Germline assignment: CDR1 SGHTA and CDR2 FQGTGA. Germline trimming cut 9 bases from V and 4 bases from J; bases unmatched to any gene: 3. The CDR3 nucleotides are TGTGCCAGTGCAGGGGGATATAATTCACCCCTCCACTTT. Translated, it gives CASAGGYNSPLHF.

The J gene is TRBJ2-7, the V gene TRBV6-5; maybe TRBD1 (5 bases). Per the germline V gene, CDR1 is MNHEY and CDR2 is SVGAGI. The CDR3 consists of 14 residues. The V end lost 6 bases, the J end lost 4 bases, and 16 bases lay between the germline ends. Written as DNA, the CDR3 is TGTGCCAGCAGGCTCGGGCAGGGTACTTACGAGCAGTACTTC. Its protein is CASRLGQGTYEQYF.

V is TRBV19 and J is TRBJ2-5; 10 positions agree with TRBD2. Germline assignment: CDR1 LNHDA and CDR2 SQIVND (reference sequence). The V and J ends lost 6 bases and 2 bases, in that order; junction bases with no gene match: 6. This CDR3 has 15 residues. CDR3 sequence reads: CASRRSGGAQETQYF. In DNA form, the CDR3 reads TGTGCCAGTAGGAGAAGCGGGGGGGCTCAAGAGACCCAGTACTTC.

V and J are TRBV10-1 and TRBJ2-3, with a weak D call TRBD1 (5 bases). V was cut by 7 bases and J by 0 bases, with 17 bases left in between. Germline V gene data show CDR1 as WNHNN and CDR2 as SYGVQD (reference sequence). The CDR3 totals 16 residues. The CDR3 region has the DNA TGCGCCAGCACCCGACAGCCCGTTAGGAGCACAGATACGCAGTATTTT. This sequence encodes CASTRQPVRSTDTQYF.

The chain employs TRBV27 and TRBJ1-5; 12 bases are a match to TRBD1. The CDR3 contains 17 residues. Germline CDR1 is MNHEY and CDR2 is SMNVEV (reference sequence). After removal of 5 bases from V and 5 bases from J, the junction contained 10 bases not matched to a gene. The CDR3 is CASSQLRGQGADQPQHF. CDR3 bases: TGTGCCAGCAGTCAACTCAGGGGACAGGGGGCGGATCAGCCCCAGCATTTT.

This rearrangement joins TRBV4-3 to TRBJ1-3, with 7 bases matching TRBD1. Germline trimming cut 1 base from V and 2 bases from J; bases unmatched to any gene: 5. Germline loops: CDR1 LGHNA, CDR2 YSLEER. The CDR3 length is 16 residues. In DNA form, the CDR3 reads TGCGCCAGCAGCCAAGTCACAGGGGAGACTGGAAACACCATATATTTT. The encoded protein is CASSQVTGETGNTIYF.

CDR3 region: CASTRTGGSLHF. The CDR3 DNA sequence: TGTGCCAGCACCCGAACAGGGGGGTCCCTCCACTTT. J is TRBJ1-6 and V is TRBV6-5, with 8 nucleotides matching TRBD1. Losses at the gene ends were 7 bases for V and 14 bases for J; bases not matched to a gene: 7. The CDR3 is made up of 12 amino acids. Germline V gene sequence: CDR1 MNHEY, CDR2 SVGAGI.

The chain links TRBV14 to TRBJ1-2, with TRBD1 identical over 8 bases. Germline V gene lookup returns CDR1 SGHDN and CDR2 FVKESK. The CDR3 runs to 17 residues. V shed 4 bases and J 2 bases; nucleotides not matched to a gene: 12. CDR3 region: CASSRTGMFLVNYGYTF. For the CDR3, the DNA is TGTGCCAGCAGCCGGACAGGGATGTTCTTAGTAAACTATGGCTACACCTTC.

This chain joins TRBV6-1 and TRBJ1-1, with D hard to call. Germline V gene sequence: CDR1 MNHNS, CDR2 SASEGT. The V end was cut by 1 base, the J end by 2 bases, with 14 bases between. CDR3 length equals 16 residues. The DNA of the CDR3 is TGTGCCAGCAGTGAAGATCCGTCCGGCGGTAACACTGAAGCTTTCTTT. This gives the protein CASSEDPSGGNTEAFF.

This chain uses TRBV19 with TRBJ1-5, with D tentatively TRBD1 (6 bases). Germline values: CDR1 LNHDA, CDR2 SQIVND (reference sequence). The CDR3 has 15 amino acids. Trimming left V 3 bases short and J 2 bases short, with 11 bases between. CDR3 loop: CASSMESGGNQPQHF. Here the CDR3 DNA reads TGTGCCAGTAGTATGGAGTCAGGGGGCAATCAGCCCCAGCATTTT. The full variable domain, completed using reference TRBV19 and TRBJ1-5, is DGGITQSPKYLFRKEGQNVTLSCEQNLNHDAMYWYRQDPGQGLRLIYYSQIVNDFQKGDIAEGYSVSREKKESFPLTVTSAQKNPTAFYLCASSMESGGNQPQHFGDGTRLSIL.

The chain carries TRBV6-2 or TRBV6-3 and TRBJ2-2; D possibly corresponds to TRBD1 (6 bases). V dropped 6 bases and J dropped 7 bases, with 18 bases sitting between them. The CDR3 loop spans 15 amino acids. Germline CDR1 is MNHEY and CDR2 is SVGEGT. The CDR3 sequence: CASSARYRAGGELFF. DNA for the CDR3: TGTGCCAGCAGCGCCCGATACAGGGCGGGCGGGGAGCTGTTTTTT.

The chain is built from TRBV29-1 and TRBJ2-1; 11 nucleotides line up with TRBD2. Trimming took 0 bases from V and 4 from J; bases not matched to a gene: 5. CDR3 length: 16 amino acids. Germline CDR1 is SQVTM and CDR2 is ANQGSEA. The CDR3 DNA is TGCAGCGTTGAAGAAATGGCTAGCGGGGGGTACAATGAGCAGTTCTTC. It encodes CSVEEMASGGYNEQFF.

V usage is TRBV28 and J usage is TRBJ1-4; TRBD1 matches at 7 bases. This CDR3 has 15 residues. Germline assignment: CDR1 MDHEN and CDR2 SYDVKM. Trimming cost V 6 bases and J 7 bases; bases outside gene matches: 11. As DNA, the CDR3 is TGTGCCAGCAGCAGGGGACAGCCGGCGGGTGAAAAACTGTTTTTT. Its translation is CASSRGQPAGEKLFF. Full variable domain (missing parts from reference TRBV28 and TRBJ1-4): DVKVTQSSRYLVKRTGEKVFLECVQDMDHENMFWYRQDPGLGLRLIYFSYDVKMKEKGDIPEGYSVSREKKERFSLILESASTNQTSMYLCASSRGQPAGEKLFFGSGTQLSVL.

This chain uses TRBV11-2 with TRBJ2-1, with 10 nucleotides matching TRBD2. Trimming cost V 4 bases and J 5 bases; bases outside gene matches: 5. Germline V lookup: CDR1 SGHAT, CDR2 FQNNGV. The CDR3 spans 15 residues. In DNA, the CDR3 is TGTGCCAGCAGCTCCCTAGCGGGGGCTAACAATGAGCAGTTCTTC. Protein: CASSSLAGANNEQFF.